This T cell receptor (beta chain) stems from a study of blood T cell repertoires in COVID-19. Libraries were prepared by immunoSEQ multiplex PCR; TCRdb keeps only in-frame clonotypes and omits some of them. In the table there are 150,000 to 200,000 clones, approximately 80% of which are singletons. Looked up from germline, CDR1 is SGHVS and CDR2 is FQNEAQ. There are 17 residues in the CDR3. Trimming pared 5 bases from V and 3 bases from J, leaving 20 bases between. The origin of this receptor is a man aged 55 to 70 with acute or convalescent COVID-19. Sequenced sample: peripheral blood. This rearrangement joins TRBV7-8 to TRBJ2-4; D not certain. CDR3 sequence reads: CASSPVRWALGKNIQYF. The CDR3, as DNA: TGTGCCAGCAGCCCCGTAAGGTGGGCGTTAGGCAAAAACATTCAGTACTTC.